The entry that follows covers one T cell receptor (beta chain) sequence. Its target is not known. The data are from a study of OX40 agonist ivuxolimab in advanced cancers. Whole-study results and caveats: Both blood CD4+ and CD8+ T cells showed clonal growth by week 6 at 0.1 to 3.0 mg/kg.

Germline V gene lookup returns CDR1 LNHNV and CDR2 YYDKDF (reference sequence). V lost 0 bases, J lost 7 bases, and 7 bases stayed unmatched. The CDR3 runs to 16 residues. Sequencing used immunoSEQ multiplex PCR; TCRdb keeps in-frame clones, though not all of them. The sample shows 26,000 or so clones, more than 70% of them seen only once. The source is an adult with an advanced solid tumor such as melanoma, head and neck, liver or kidney cancer. The rearrangement links TRBV15 to TRBJ2-1, with 9 bases aligning to TRBD2. Sequencing used CD4+ or CD8+ T cells sorted from blood, obtained in a trial of the OX40 agonist ivuxolimab. CDR3 in amino acids: CATSRDPSGVQNEQFF. CDR3 nucleotide sequence: TGTGCCACCAGCAGAGATCCTAGCGGGGTGCAAAATGAGCAGTTCTTC.